This T cell receptor beta chain was documented in a study of blood T cell repertoires in COVID-19. The overall study: Researchers got acute and convalescent COVID-19 samples from the United States, Italy and Spain. PBMCs, B-cell-depleted T cells, or T cells were the source of the cDNA or gDNA that made up the material.

Germline V lookup: CDR1 SGHNT, CDR2 YYREEE (reference sequence). V was cut by 7 bases and J by 0 bases, with 6 bases left in between. The CDR3 consists of 12 residues. Some clones are missing from TCRdb's copy, which holds only in-frame ones; the method was immunoSEQ multiplex PCR. This table has roughly 570,000 clones, less than 90% appearing once. Enrollment of patients from Seattle took place during active infection, with longitudinal follow-up. The receptor was derived from a woman in her forties or fifties with COVID-19, enrolled during active disease. The material sequenced was peripheral blood. V usage is TRBV5-4 and J usage is TRBJ2-3; D might be TRBD2 (5 bases). The CDR3 DNA is TGTGCCAGCGCGGGTAGCACAGATACGCAGTATTTT. Protein: CASAGSTDTQYF.